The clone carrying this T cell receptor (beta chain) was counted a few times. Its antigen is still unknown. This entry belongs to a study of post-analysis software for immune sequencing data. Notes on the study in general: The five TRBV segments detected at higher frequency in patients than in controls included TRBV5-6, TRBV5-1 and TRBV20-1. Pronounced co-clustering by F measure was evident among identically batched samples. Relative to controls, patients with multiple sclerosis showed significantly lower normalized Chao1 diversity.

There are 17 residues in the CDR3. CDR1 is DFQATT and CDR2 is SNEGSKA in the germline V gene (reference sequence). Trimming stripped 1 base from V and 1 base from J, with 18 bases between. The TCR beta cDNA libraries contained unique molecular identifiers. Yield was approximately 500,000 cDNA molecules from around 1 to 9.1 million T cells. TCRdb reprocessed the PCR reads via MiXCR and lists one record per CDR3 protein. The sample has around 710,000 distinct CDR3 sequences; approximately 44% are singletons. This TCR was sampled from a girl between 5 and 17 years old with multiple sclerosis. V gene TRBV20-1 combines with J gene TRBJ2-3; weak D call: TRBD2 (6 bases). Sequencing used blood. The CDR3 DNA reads TGCAGTGCTAGAGCCCTCCTGGCCCCGGGAGGCACAGATACGCAGTATTTT. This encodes CSARALLAPGGTDTQYF.